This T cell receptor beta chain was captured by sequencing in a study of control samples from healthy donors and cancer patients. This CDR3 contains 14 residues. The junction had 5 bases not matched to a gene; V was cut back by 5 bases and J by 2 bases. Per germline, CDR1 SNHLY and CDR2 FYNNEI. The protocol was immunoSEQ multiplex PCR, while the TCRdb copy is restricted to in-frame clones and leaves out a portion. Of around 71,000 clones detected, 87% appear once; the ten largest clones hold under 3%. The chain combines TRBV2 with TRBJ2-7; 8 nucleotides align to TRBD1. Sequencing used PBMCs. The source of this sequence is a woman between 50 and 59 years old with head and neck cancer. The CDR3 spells CASSFDRGTYEQYF. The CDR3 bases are TGTGCCAGCAGTTTCGACAGGGGAACCTACGAGCAGTACTTC. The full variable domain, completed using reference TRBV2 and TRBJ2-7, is EPEVTQTPSHQVTQMGQEVILRCVPISNHLYFYWYRQILGQKVEFLVSFYNNEISEKSEIFDDQFSVERPDGSNFTLKIRSTKLEDSAMYFCASSFDRGTYEQYFGPGTRLTVT.